This entry describes one T cell receptor (beta chain). The data stem from a study of T cell changes during pregnancy in multiple sclerosis. Sequencing used immunoSEQ multiplex PCR; TCRdb keeps in-frame clones, though not all of them. The table shows around 71,000 clones, with 85% to 95% occurring only once. V dropped 1 base and J dropped 0 bases, with 6 bases sitting between them. The CDR3 loop spans 14 amino acids. Per germline, CDR1 MGHDK and CDR2 SYGVNS. This receptor was taken from a female donor with multiple sclerosis, enrolled in a pregnancy study. The gene calls are TRBV25-1 and TRBJ2-5; tentative D call: TRBD1 (5 bases). Sequenced material: peripheral blood, taken in the third trimester of pregnancy. CDR3 in DNA: TGTGCCAGCAGTGAATGGGGCAACCAAGAGACCCAGTACTTC. Translated: CASSEWGNQETQYF.